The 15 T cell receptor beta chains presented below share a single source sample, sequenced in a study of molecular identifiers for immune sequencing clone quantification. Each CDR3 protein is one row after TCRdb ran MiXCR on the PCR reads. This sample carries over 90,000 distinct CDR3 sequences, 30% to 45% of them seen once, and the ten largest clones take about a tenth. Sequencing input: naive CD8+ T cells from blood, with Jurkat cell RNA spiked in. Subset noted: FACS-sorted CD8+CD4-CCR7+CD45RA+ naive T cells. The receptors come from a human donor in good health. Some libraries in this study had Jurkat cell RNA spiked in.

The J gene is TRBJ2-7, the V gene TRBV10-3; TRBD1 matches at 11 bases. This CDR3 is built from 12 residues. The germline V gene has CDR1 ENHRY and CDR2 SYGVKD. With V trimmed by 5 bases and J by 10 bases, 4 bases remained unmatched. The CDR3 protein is CAISRDRGGQYF. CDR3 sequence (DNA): TGTGCCATCAGTAGGGACAGGGGGGGCCAGTACTTC.

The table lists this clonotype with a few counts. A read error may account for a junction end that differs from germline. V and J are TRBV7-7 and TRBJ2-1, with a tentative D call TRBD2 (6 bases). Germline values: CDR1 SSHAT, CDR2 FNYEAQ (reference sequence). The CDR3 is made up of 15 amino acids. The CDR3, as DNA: TGTGCTAGCAGCATCGGCCCAAGCCCAGGGACTTTGCAGTTCTTC. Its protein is CASSIGPSPGTLQFF.

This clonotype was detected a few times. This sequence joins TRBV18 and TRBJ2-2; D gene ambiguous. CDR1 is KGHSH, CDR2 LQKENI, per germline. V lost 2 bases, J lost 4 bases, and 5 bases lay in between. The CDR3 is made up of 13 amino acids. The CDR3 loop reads CASSPSVTGELFF. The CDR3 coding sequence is TGTGCCAGCTCACCATCGGTCACCGGGGAGCTGTTTTTT.

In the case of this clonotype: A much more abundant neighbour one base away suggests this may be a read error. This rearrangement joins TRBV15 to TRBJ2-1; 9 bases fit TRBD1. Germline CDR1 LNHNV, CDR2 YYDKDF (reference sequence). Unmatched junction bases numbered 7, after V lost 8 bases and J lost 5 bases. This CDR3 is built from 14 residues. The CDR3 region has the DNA TGTGCCACCGATGGGACAGGGCCCCACAATGAGCAGTTCTTC. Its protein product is CATDGTGPHNEQFF.

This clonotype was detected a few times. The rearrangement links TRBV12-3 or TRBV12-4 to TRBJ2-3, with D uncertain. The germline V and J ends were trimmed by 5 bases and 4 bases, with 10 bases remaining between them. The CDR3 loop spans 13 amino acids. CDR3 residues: CASSQSLSDTQYF. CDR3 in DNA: TGTGCCAGCAGTCAAAGCCTGTCAGATACGCAGTATTTT.

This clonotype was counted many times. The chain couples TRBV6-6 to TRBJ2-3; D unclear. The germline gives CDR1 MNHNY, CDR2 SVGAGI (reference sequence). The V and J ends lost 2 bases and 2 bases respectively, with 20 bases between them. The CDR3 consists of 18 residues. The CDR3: CASSYPRSDPQHTDTQYF. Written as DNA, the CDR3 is TGTGCCAGCAGTTACCCCAGATCGGACCCCCAACACACAGATACGCAGTATTTT.

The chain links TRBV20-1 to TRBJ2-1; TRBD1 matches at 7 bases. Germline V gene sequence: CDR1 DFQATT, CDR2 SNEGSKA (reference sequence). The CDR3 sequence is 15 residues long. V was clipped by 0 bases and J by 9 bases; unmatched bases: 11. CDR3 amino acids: CSARETGTILSEQFF. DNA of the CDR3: TGCAGTGCTAGAGAGACAGGGACAATCCTCAGTGAGCAGTTCTTC.

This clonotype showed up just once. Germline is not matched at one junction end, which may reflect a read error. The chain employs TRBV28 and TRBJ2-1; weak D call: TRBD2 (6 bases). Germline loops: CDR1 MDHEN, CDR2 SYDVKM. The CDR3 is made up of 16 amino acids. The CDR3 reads CASKGGTLSSYNAQFF. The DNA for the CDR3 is TGTGCCAGCAAGGGCGGGACCTTGAGCTCCTACAATGCGCAGTTCTTC.

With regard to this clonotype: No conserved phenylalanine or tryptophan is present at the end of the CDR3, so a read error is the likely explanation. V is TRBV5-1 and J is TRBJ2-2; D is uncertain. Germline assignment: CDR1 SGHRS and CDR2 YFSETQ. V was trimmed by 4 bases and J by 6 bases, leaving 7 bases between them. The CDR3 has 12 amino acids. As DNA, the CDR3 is TGCGCCAGCAGCCCACTTCCCGGGGAGCTGTTTTCT. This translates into CASSPLPGELFS.

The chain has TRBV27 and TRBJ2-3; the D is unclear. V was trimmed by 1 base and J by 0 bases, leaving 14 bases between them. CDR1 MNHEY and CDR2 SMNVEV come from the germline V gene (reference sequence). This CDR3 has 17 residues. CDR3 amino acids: CASSLFSRPTSTDTQYF. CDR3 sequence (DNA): TGTGCCAGCAGTTTATTCTCCCGTCCGACGAGCACAGATACGCAGTATTTT.

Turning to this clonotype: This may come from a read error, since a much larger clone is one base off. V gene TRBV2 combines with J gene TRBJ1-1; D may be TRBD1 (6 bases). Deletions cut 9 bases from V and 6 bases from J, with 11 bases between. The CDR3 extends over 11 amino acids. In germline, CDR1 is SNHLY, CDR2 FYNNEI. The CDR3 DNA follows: TGTGCCAGACAGAGGGGGTCTGAAGCTTTCTTT. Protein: CARQRGSEAFF. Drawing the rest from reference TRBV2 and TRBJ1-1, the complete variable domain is EPEVTQTPSHQVTQMGQEVILRCVPISNHLYFYWYRQILGQKVEFLVSFYNNEISEKSEIFDDQFSVERPDGSNFTLKIRSTKLEDSAMYFCARQRGSEAFFGQGTRLTVV.

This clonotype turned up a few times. This chain's CDR3 is CSARDRETRQYF. In nucleotides, the CDR3 is TGCAGTGCTAGAGACCGAGAGACGAGGCAGTACTTC. The genes are TRBV20-1 and TRBJ2-7; D uncertain. Germline lookup yields CDR1 DFQATT and CDR2 SNEGSKA (reference sequence). This CDR3 has 12 amino acids. Trimming removed 0 bases at V and 9 bases at J, with 12 bases between.

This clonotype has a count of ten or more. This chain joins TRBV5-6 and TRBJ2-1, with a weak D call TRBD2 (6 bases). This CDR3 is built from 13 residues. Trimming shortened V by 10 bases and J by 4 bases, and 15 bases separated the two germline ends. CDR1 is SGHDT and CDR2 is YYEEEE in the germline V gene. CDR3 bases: TGTGCCGCAGAGGCTGCGGGATACAATGAGCAGTTCTTC. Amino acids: CAAEAAGYNEQFF.

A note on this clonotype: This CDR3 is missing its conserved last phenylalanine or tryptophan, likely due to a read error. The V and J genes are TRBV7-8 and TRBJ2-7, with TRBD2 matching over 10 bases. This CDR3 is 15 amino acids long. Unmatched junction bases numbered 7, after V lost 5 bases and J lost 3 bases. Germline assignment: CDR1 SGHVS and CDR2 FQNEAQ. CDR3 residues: CASSLSGRADYEQYI. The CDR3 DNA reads TGTGCCAGCAGCCTAAGCGGGAGGGCCGACTACGAGCAGTACATC.

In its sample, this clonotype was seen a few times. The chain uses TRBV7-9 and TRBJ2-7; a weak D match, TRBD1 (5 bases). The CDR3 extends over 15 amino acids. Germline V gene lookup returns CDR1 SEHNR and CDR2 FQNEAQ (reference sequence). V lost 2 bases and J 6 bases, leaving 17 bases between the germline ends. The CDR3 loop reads CASSLIGVAGGEQYF. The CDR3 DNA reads TGTGCCAGCAGCTTAATAGGGGTAGCCGGTGGCGAGCAGTACTTC. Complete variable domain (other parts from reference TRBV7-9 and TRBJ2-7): DTGVSQNPRHKITKRGQNVTFRCDPISEHNRLYWYRQTLGQGPEFLTYFQNEAQLEKSRLLSDRFSAERPKGSFSTLEIQRTEQGDSAMYLCASSLIGVAGGEQYFGPGTRLTVT.